The 21 T cell receptor beta chains below all came from one sample that was sequenced in a study of OX40 agonist ivuxolimab in advanced cancers. Assay: immunoSEQ multiplex PCR; the TCRdb copy retains only in-frame clones and omits some. In the table there are 67,000 or so clones, roughly 87% of which are singletons. Specimen: CD4+ or CD8+ T cells sorted from blood, collected in a trial of the OX40 agonist ivuxolimab. All receptors derive from an adult with an advanced solid tumor such as melanoma, head and neck, liver or kidney cancer.

The genes are TRBV4-1 and TRBJ2-7; 7 bases agree with TRBD1. Germline V gives CDR1 MGHRA, CDR2 YSYEKL. This CDR3 is 18 amino acids long. The junction had 18 bases not matched to a gene; V was cut back by 2 bases and J by 5 bases. In DNA form, the CDR3 reads TGCGCCAGCAGCCAATCATGGGCCCCGGCACAGGGGCGCCACGAGCAGTACTTC. Its translation: CASSQSWAPAQGRHEQYF.

The gene calls are TRBV11-2 and TRBJ2-2; D is ambiguous. This CDR3 comprises 12 residues. CDR1 is SGHAT, CDR2 FQNNGV, per germline. Trimming removed 6 bases from V and 1 base from J, with 3 bases in between. CDR3 sequence (DNA): TGTGCCAGCAGGGAGAACACCGGGGAGCTGTTTTTT. Translated: CASRENTGELFF.

The chain employs TRBV7-8 and TRBJ2-2, with 9 nucleotides matching TRBD2. The CDR3 is 18 amino acids. V was clipped by 5 bases and J by 2 bases; unmatched bases: 12. Germline values: CDR1 SGHVS, CDR2 FQNEAQ. CDR3 residues: CASSPTPGAGGNTGELFF. CDR3 DNA sequence: TGTGCCAGCAGCCCAACCCCGGGAGCGGGGGGTAACACCGGGGAGCTGTTTTTT.

The chain employs TRBV21-1 and TRBJ1-3; TRBD1, as called in the table, went unchecked against the DNA. TRBV21-1 is noted as a pseudogene. This CDR3 has 17 amino acids. The DNA for the CDR3 is TGTGCCAGCAGCCAAACCTCTTACAGGGCCCCGGGAAACACCATATATTTT. Protein: CASSQTSYRAPGNTIYF.

V gene TRBV6-5 combines with J gene TRBJ2-3; 9 bases agree with TRBD2. Germline V gene sequence: CDR1 MNHEY, CDR2 SVGAGI. Unmatched junction bases numbered 4, after V lost 0 bases and J lost 3 bases. There are 16 residues in the CDR3. The CDR3 region is CASSYSRAGGTDTQYF. The CDR3 nucleotides read TGTGCCAGCAGTTACTCTCGAGCGGGGGGTACAGATACGCAGTATTTT.

This chain joins TRBV5-6 and TRBJ2-1; D unresolved. The germline CDR1 and CDR2 sequences are SGHDT and YYEEEE. The V gene lost 4 bases and the J gene lost 4 bases, with 12 bases spanning the gap. The CDR3 totals 14 residues. CDR3 DNA sequence: TGTGCCAGCAGCCCCGTGCCAGGTTACAATGAGCAGTTCTTC. The encoded protein is CASSPVPGYNEQFF.

The genes are TRBV7-2 and TRBJ2-7; tentatively, D is TRBD1 or TRBD2 (6 bases each). The CDR3 spans 16 residues. Germline V gene data show CDR1 as SGHTA and CDR2 as FQGNSA. The V and J ends lost 5 bases and 2 bases respectively, with 19 bases between them. DNA of the CDR3: TGTGCCAGCAGCCGTACGGTCGGAGGGGGAGCCTACGAGCAGTACTTC. It codes for CASSRTVGGGAYEQYF.

J is TRBJ1-1 and V is TRBV18; D is unresolved. The V gene's germline CDR1 is KGHSH and CDR2 LQKENI. The V end lost 2 bases, the J end lost 5 bases, and 15 bases lay between the germline ends. The CDR3 loop spans 15 amino acids. CDR3 in amino acids: CASSPAMVDSTEAFF. CDR3 DNA sequence: TGTGCCAGCTCACCAGCGATGGTGGATTCTACTGAAGCTTTCTTT.

The genes are TRBV7-9 and TRBJ2-2; unclear D gene. V was trimmed by 7 bases and J by 2 bases, leaving 14 bases between them. The germline CDR1 and CDR2 sequences are SEHNR and FQNEAQ (reference sequence). The CDR3 covers 15 residues. CDR3 nucleotide sequence: TGTGCCAGCACGGCGCTGTGGGATAACACCGGGGAGCTGTTTTTT. This translates into CASTALWDNTGELFF.

This clone was seen once. V is TRBV15 and J is TRBJ2-5, with 7 bases lining up with TRBD1. Trimming removed 0 bases from V and 8 bases from J; junction bases left unmatched: 9. This CDR3 spans 15 amino acids. Germline CDR1 is LNHNV and CDR2 is YYDKDF (reference sequence). As DNA, the CDR3 is TGTGCCACCAGCAGAGACAGGACAGGCGCAGGAACCCAGTACTTC. It encodes CATSRDRTGAGTQYF.

The chain has TRBV2 and TRBJ1-3; D unclear. With 9 bases removed from V and 0 bases from J, the gap between germline ends came to 15 bases. Germline CDR1 and CDR2: SNHLY and FYNNEI. CDR3 length: 15 residues. The CDR3, as DNA: TGTGCCAGTGGAGCCCAGGAGAGCTCTGGAAACACCATATATTTT. Translated, it gives CASGAQESSGNTIYF.

This clone was observed a handful of times. The chain recombines TRBV6-5 with TRBJ2-2; TRBD1 matches at 8 bases. In germline, CDR1 is MNHEY, CDR2 SVGAGI. The CDR3 spans 15 residues. The V gene end was trimmed by 5 bases and the J gene end by 1 base; junction bases not matched to a gene: 3. The chain's CDR3 is CASSRGQVNTGELFF. The CDR3, as DNA: TGTGCCAGCAGTAGGGGACAGGTGAACACCGGGGAGCTGTTTTTT.

The gene calls are TRBV6-5 and TRBJ2-7; 12 bases line up with TRBD1. The germline V gene encodes CDR1 MNHEY and CDR2 SVGAGI. The V and J ends lost 6 bases and 9 bases, in that order; junction bases with no gene match: 9. The CDR3 sequence is 14 residues long. DNA of the CDR3: TGTGCCAGCAGATCCGGGACAGGGGGCTTGGGGCAGTACTTC. Translating it yields CASRSGTGGLGQYF.

The gene calls are TRBV2 and TRBJ1-1; the D is unclear. Germline lookup yields CDR1 SNHLY and CDR2 FYNNEI. The CDR3 has 12 amino acids. The germline V and J ends were trimmed by 7 bases and 5 bases, with 11 bases remaining between them. The CDR3 spells CASKRERTEAFF. The CDR3 DNA sequence: TGTGCCAGCAAAAGGGAGAGAACTGAAGCTTTCTTT.

The V gene is TRBV25-1, the J gene TRBJ1-5; D possibly corresponds to TRBD1 (6 bases). Germline CDR1 and CDR2: MGHDK and SYGVNS. The CDR3 loop spans 17 amino acids. The germline V and J ends were trimmed by 4 bases and 2 bases, with 18 bases remaining between them. CDR3 sequence reads: CASSGGNRGSGNQPQHF. The CDR3 bases are TGTGCCAGCAGTGGGGGGAATAGGGGGTCGGGCAATCAGCCCCAGCATTTT.

The chain employs TRBV30 and TRBJ2-7, with D perhaps assigned TRBD1 or TRBD2 (6 bases each). Germline CDR1 GTSNPN, CDR2 SVGIG (reference sequence). The V end was cut by 0 bases, the J end by 0 bases, with 12 bases between. The CDR3 loop spans 15 amino acids. As DNA, the CDR3 is TGTGCCTGGAGTGTTTGGGGGGCTAGCTCCTACGAGCAGTACTTC. It specifies CAWSVWGASSYEQYF.

This chain joins TRBV18 and TRBJ2-5; TRBD2 matches at 9 bases. V shed 8 bases and J 4 bases; nucleotides not matched to a gene: 5. CDR3 size: 13 residues. Looked up from germline, CDR1 is KGHSH and CDR2 is LQKENI. CDR3 loop: CASSIAGAETQYF. CDR3 DNA: TGTGCCAGCAGTATAGCGGGGGCAGAGACCCAGTACTTC.

The gene calls are TRBV10-3 and TRBJ1-5; unclear D gene. Deletions cut 6 bases from V and 0 bases from J, with 12 bases between. CDR3 length: 15 residues. CDR1 ENHRY and CDR2 SYGVKD come from the germline V gene. CDR3 DNA: TGTGCCATCAGCGGTGCTGGGGATAGCAATCAGCCCCAGCATTTT. As protein: CAISGAGDSNQPQHF.

The chain uses TRBV4-2 and TRBJ2-2; 7 positions match TRBD1. The ends lost 4 bases at V and 2 bases at J; junction bases unmatched: 10. This CDR3 is built from 17 residues. Germline CDR1 LGHNA, CDR2 YNFKEQ. CDR3 residues: CASSPRVGTVNTGELFF. The CDR3 region has the DNA TGTGCCAGCAGCCCCCGGGTCGGGACAGTAAACACCGGGGAGCTGTTTTTT.

CDR3 sequence (DNA): TGTGCCAGCAGTGAAGTTTTCGGACAGGTGAACTATGGCTACACCTTC. Amino acid sequence: CASSEVFGQVNYGYTF. V gene TRBV6-1 combines with J gene TRBJ1-2; 7 bases match TRBD1. V was pared by 1 base and J by 2 bases, with 7 bases of the junction left unmatched. The germline CDR1 and CDR2 sequences are MNHNS and SASEGT. The length of the CDR3 is 16 residues.

The gene calls are TRBV5-1 and TRBJ1-6; 10 nucleotides align to TRBD1. V shed 4 bases and J 12 bases; nucleotides not matched to a gene: 4. CDR3 length equals 13 residues. Looked up from germline, CDR1 is SGHRS and CDR2 is YFSETQ. CDR3 bases: TGCGCCAGCAGCCACGGACAGGGGGAACCCCTCCACTTT. Its translation: CASSHGQGEPLHF.